Detailed here is one TCR beta chain. The CDR3 length is 13 residues. Losses at the gene ends were 6 bases for V and 2 bases for J; bases not matched to a gene: 3. CDR1 and CDR2 (germline): LNHNV, YYDKDF (reference sequence). The source of the sample is a study of T-cell reconstitution after alpha-beta-depleted transplantation in children. The authors prepared the TCRbeta library with unique molecular identifiers. TCRdb passed the PCR reads through MiXCR, listing each CDR3 protein once. The sample includes 500,000 to 600,000 distinct CDR3 sequences, approximately 32% of them seen just once. The sample was PBMCs from the stem cell graft donor, taken from the stem cell graft. The clonotype was recovered from a human donor who donated a stem cell graft to a child with aplastic anemia. J is TRBJ2-7 and V is TRBV15, with TRBD1 matching over 8 bases. The CDR3 nucleotides read TGTGCCACCAGACCACAGGGGGCCTACGAGCAGTACTTC. Translation gives CATRPQGAYEQYF.